This T cell receptor (beta chain) appears in the sequencing data of a study of technical replicates of blood from a few donors. The V segment lost 8 bases and the J segment 2 bases; nucleotides outside the gene matches: 7. There are 14 residues in the CDR3. From germline, CDR1 is LNHDA and CDR2 SQIVND (reference sequence). The assay was immunoSEQ multiplex PCR, and TCRdb's table has in-frame clones only and misses some. The sample carries about 84,000 clones, 93% recorded once. The rearrangement links TRBV19 to TRBJ1-2; 8 bases line up with TRBD1. Sequenced material: T cells isolated from PBMCs. This clonotype originated in a human donor in good health. The CDR3 spells CASGPGQENYGYTF. CDR3 nucleotides: TGTGCCAGTGGACCGGGACAGGAGAACTATGGCTACACCTTC.